A selection of T cell receptor beta chains follows, all from one sample in a study of cytomegalovirus exposure and HLA in healthy donors. Sequencing used immunoSEQ multiplex PCR; TCRdb keeps in-frame clones, though not all of them. Of over 200,000 clones listed, around 79% were seen once; the top ten hold 1.5% to 2%. The sequencing sample was made of PBMCs. All receptors derive from a male donor in good health and CMV-seronegative. The CDR3 runs from the conserved cysteine through the conserved F or W. The order of the fields is D gene, clone size, J gene, V gene, CDR3 DNA, CDR3 protein. D genes are given only for firm matches. Expanded clones get a size class; other rows say once, few or many, or leave the size out.

TRBD2 once TRBJ2-3 TRBV5-1 TGCGCCAGCAGCTTGGAGGGAACTAGCGGGGGGGCCTCAGATACGCAGTATTTT CASSLEGTSGGASDTQYF
TRBD2 . TRBJ2-4 TRBV6-1 TGTGCCAGCAGTGAAGGCGGCGGGGGGGCTTCCATTCAGTACTTC CASSEGGGGASIQYF
TRBD1 . TRBJ2-1 TRBV7-3 TGTGCCAGCAGCCCCCAGGGACAGGGGATATACAATGAGCAGTTCTTC CASSPQGQGIYNEQFF
TRBD1 . TRBJ2-7 TRBV6-5 TGTGCCAGCAGTTCTATCACAGGGGAAAGAGGGTACGAGCAGTACTTC CASSSITGERGYEQYF
. . TRBJ2-7 TRBV18 TGTGCCAGCTCACGTCCGGACAAGACCGAGCAGTACTTC CASSRPDKTEQYF
TRBD1 . TRBJ1-1 TRBV28 TGTGCCAGCAGGTTAAGGGACAGGGTTTGGTACACTGAAGCTTTCTTT CASRLRDRVWYTEAFF
. . TRBJ2-3 TRBV6-4 TGTGCCAGCAGTGCCACTCAGGGAGATACGCAGTATTTT CASSATQGDTQYF
TRBD1 . TRBJ2-7 TRBV5-5 TGTGCCAGCAGCTTGGAGACAGGGAACTGGGAGCAGTACTTC CASSLETGNWEQYF
TRBD1 few TRBJ1-1 TRBV13 TGTGCCAGCAGCTTTCGCAGGGGGATGAACACTGAAGCTTTCTTT CASSFRRGMNTEAFF
TRBD2 . TRBJ2-1 TRBV5-4 TGTGCCAGCAGCCCTGGACTAGCGGGAGTGGGTTACAATGAGCAGTTCTTC CASSPGLAGVGYNEQFF
TRBD1 few TRBJ2-7 TRBV6-6 TGTGCCAGTTCCGGGACAGGGATATTCTCCTACGAGCAGTACTTC CASSGTGIFSYEQYF
. . TRBJ1-2 TRBV7-2 TGTGCCAGCAGCTTAGGTATGGAGGGGCGGACTCATGGCTACACCTTC CASSLGMEGRTHGYTF
. . TRBJ1-6 TRBV5-1 TGCGCCAGCAGCTTGGAAGGGGTCCGTTACTCACCCCTCCACTTT CASSLEGVRYSPLHF
. . TRBJ1-5 TRBV19 TGTGCCAGTAGTATAGAGGGGCAGAGCAATCAGCCCCAGCATTTT CASSIEGQSNQPQHF
TRBD1 . TRBJ2-3 TRBV5-4 TGTGCCAGCAGCTCTATACAGGGGGTAGGAACAGATACGCAGTATTTT CASSSIQGVGTDTQYF
. . TRBJ1-5 TRBV5-8 TGTGCCAGCAGCGAGATGGAAACGGGTAATAGCAATCAGCCCCAGCATTTT CASSEMETGNSNQPQHF
TRBD1 . TRBJ2-7 TRBV29-1 TGCAGCACCGGGACAGGGAACGGCGAGCAGTACTTC CSTGTGNGEQYF
. . TRBJ2-7 TRBV19 TGTGCCAGTAGTTCACGACGGACATTCCCCTACGAGCAGTACTTC CASSSRRTFPYEQYF
. . TRBJ2-5 TRBV7-9 TGTTCCAGCAGCTTAGGCAGGATGGGCGAGACCCAGTACTTC CSSSLGRMGETQYF
TRBD1 . TRBJ1-6 TRBV5-1 TGCGCCAGCAGCTTGGCGACAGGGGCGAATTCACCCCTCCACTTT CASSLATGANSPLHF
TRBD1 . TRBJ1-1 TRBV18 TGTGCCAGCTCACAAAGGGGGCGGGACACTGAAGCTTTCTTT CASSQRGRDTEAFF
TRBD1 . TRBJ1-2 TRBV2 TGTGCCAGCCTGACAGGGCTAAACTATGGCTACACCTTC CASLTGLNYGYTF
. . TRBJ2-7 TRBV6-5 TGTGCCAGCAGCCACTCCGGGCGGAGGGCCTACGAGCAGTACTTC CASSHSGRRAYEQYF
. . TRBJ1-1 TRBV5-4 TGTGCCAGCAGCCTGGACAGTGGGTACACTGAAGCTTTCTTT CASSLDSGYTEAFF
TRBD1 . TRBJ1-6 TRBV27 TGTGCCAGCAGTATGGCGGGACAGGGGTTTAATTCACCCCTCCACTTT CASSMAGQGFNSPLHF
TRBD1 . TRBJ1-4 TRBV28 TGTGCCAGCAGTTTCCGGGACAGGGGTAGTGAAAAACTGTTTTTT CASSFRDRGSEKLFF
. . TRBJ1-1 TRBV9 TGTGCCAGCAGCGTAGGTCCAGACATGAACACTGAAGCTTTCTTT CASSVGPDMNTEAFF
TRBD1 . TRBJ2-7 TRBV6-5 TGTGCCAGCACCATCTTCGAGGGGGCCCACGAGCAGTACTTC CASTIFEGAHEQYF
TRBD1 . TRBJ1-2 TRBV28 TGTGCCAGCAGGGGGAGGGACAGGGGGCGCGGGAACTATGGCTACACCTTC CASRGRDRGRGNYGYTF
. . TRBJ1-3 TRBV9 TGTGCCAGCAGCGCTGTGGACAGCCCCTTCTCTGGAAACACCATATATTTT CASSAVDSPFSGNTIYF
. . TRBJ2-5 TRBV7-9 TGTGCCAGCAGCTTTGGCCAGGGCCAAGAGACCCAGTACTTC CASSFGQGQETQYF
. . TRBJ2-1 TRBV7-2 TGTGCCAGCAGCTTATCATGGCAGAACAATGAGCAGTTCTTC CASSLSWQNNEQFF
TRBD2 . TRBJ2-3 TRBV27 TGTGCCAGCAGTCAGATTGGGACTAGCGGGCCAGATACGCAGTATTTT CASSQIGTSGPDTQYF
. . TRBJ1-6 TRBV10-3 TGTGCCATCAGTGAGGTGGAGGACTCTTCACCCCTCCACTTT CAISEVEDSSPLHF
TRBD1 few TRBJ1-2 TRBV7-9 TGTGCCAGCAGCTTGGACAGGGTCTATGGCTACACCTTC CASSLDRVYGYTF
TRBD2 . TRBJ2-6 TRBV29-1 TGCAGCGTCGCGACTAGCGGGGGCTTTCCTGGGGCCAACGTCCTGACTTTC CSVATSGGFPGANVLTF
TRBD1 . TRBJ1-2 TRBV14 TGTGCCAGCAGCCCGCGGGACAGGGCGACTATAGCTAACTATGGCTACACCTTC CASSPRDRATIANYGYTF
. few TRBJ1-4 TRBV6-5 TGTGCCAGCAGCAGGGGTTGGACTAATGAAAAACTGTTTTTT CASSRGWTNEKLFF
TRBD1 . TRBJ2-7 TRBV27 TGTGCCAGCAGTTTAGACAGGGGCTACGAGCAGTACTTC CASSLDRGYEQYF
TRBD1 . TRBJ1-1 TRBV11-2 TGTGCCAGCAGCACCCGCCGACAGGGCTCCTCGAACACTGAAGCTTTCTTT CASSTRRQGSSNTEAFF
. . TRBJ2-7 TRBV27 TGTGCCAGCAGTTTAACAGGAGCCTACGAGCAGTACTTC CASSLTGAYEQYF
TRBD1 . TRBJ1-2 TRBV19 TGTGCCAGTAGTCCATGGACAGGGGGCGAGGATGGCTACACCTTC CASSPWTGGEDGYTF
. . TRBJ2-2 TRBV6-5 TGTGCCACCCGCGGAGGGGGGGTGACCGGGGAGCTGTTTTTT CATRGGGVTGELFF
TRBD1 few TRBJ2-7 TRBV11-3 TGTGCCAGCAGCCGCCGGGACAGCTACGAGCAGTACTTC CASSRRDSYEQYF
TRBD2 few TRBJ2-1 TRBV5-1 TGCGCCAGCAGTTTTATAGCGGGAGGGCCGGGTGAGCAGTTCTTC CASSFIAGGPGEQFF
TRBD2 . TRBJ2-5 TRBV28 TGTGCCAGCAGTCCCCGGACTAGCGGGATTGAAGAGACCCAGTACTTC CASSPRTSGIEETQYF
TRBD1 . TRBJ1-2 TRBV19 TGTGCCAGTAGTATTGTCCCCGGACAGGGGCCCCTTGGCTACACCTTC CASSIVPGQGPLGYTF
. . TRBJ2-1 TRBV7-8 TGTGCCAGCAGCTTCGTCTCCAGCTCCTACAATGAGCAGTTCTTC CASSFVSSSYNEQFF
. few TRBJ1-1 TRBV5-8 TGTGCCAGCAGCTTGAAACAGCTTGAAGCTTTCTTT CASSLKQLEAFF
TRBD1 once TRBJ1-6 TRBV9 TGTGCCAGCAGCGTCGGACAGGGTAAAGAAACGTCACCCCTCCACTTT CASSVGQGKETSPLHF
TRBD1 . TRBJ1-4 TRBV19 TGTGCCAGTAGCCTTGGGGACAGGGCAAACGAAAAACTGTTTTTT CASSLGDRANEKLFF
. . TRBJ2-7 TRBV29-1 TGCAGCGGAATTAACCCGAGCTCCTACGAGCAGTACTTC CSGINPSSYEQYF
TRBD1 once TRBJ1-2 TRBV30 TGTGCCTCGGACAGGGCAGGCGGCTACACCTTC CASDRAGGYTF
. . TRBJ2-5 TRBV6-5 TGTGCCAGCAGTGGGAGCCTACAAGAGACCCAGTACTTC CASSGSLQETQYF
. few TRBJ2-1 TRBV6-5 TGTGCCAGCAGTGACTCGATTAGCGGAAACAATGAGCAGTTCTTC CASSDSISGNNEQFF
TRBD2 . TRBJ2-2 TRBV27 TGTGCCAGCAGTTTGACTAGCGGGAGCGCCGGGGAGCTGTTTTTT CASSLTSGSAGELFF